Below are 15 T cell receptor beta chains sequenced from a single sample in a study of blood T cell repertoires in COVID-19 (dated by TCRdb to about 2020). The method behind the library was the immunoSEQ multiplex PCR assay. Sourced from immuneACCESS, this table was stored by TCRdb with only in-frame sequences that have V and J called. A share of the clones is absent; for the studies checked, an unresolved V gene accounts for under half, and the remainder has no known explanation. The sample includes around 430,000 clones, with approximately 87% observed a single time. The top ten clones comprise around 9.3% of the sample. Material for sequencing was PBMCs or T cells enriched from blood (not recorded which). Every receptor here comes from a woman aged 45-59 years who had recovered from COVID-19.

The gene calls are TRBV5-1 and TRBJ2-7; TRBD1 matches 8 bases. Germline CDR1 and CDR2: SGHRS and YFSETQ. The CDR3 runs 15 residues. With V trimmed by 6 bases and J by 2 bases, 10 bases remained unmatched. The CDR3 nucleotides read TGCGCCAGCACAAACCTACAGGGGGAGGCCTACGAGCAGTACTTC. The encoded protein is CASTNLQGEAYEQYF.

The chain is built from TRBV6-5 and TRBJ1-2; D is ambiguous. The germline V gene encodes CDR1 MNHEY and CDR2 SVGAGI. V was cut by 6 bases and J by 3 bases, with 5 bases left in between. CDR3 length: 11 residues. The CDR3 loop reads CASRTYYGYTF. Here the CDR3 DNA reads TGTGCCAGCAGGACTTACTATGGCTACACCTTC.

The chain is built from TRBV7-2 and TRBJ2-6; 7 bases are a match to TRBD1. This CDR3 region has 16 residues. V trimming: 5 bases; J trimming: 3 bases; junction bases outside the gene matches: 7. Germline CDR1 and CDR2: SGHTA and FQGNSA. The CDR3 region is CASSVQGMVGANVLTF. The CDR3 DNA reads TGTGCCAGCAGCGTACAGGGGATGGTTGGGGCCAACGTCCTGACTTTC.

There are a few counts of this clone. The chain combines TRBV29-1 with TRBJ1-1, with TRBD1 identical over 7 bases. The V and J ends lost 4 bases and 5 bases, in that order; junction bases with no gene match: 10. Germline V lookup: CDR1 SQVTM, CDR2 ANQGSEA. The CDR3 sequence is 14 residues long. The CDR3 region has the DNA TGCAGCGTTGCTGAGGGGGCGAGGGGAACTGAAGCTTTCTTT. Translated, it gives CSVAEGARGTEAFF. The variable domain in full, completed from reference TRBV29-1 and TRBJ1-1, reads SAVISQKPSRDICQRGTSLTIQCQVDSQVTMMFWYRQQPGQSLTLIATANQGSEATYESGFVIDKFPISRPNLTFSTLTVSNMSPEDSSIYLCSVAEGARGTEAFFGQGTRLTVV.

This clone was counted many times. The V gene is TRBV6-5, the J gene TRBJ1-2, with 9 bases matching TRBD1. Per germline, CDR1 MNHEY and CDR2 SVGAGI. V lost 5 bases, J lost 4 bases, and 2 bases stayed unmatched. This CDR3 is built from 13 residues. DNA for the CDR3: TGTGCCAGCAGTCCGACAGGGGGCTATGGCTACACCTTC. This codes for CASSPTGGYGYTF.

Remarks on this clone: Germline is not matched at one junction end, which may reflect a read error. The rearrangement uses TRBV28 and TRBJ2-7; 9 bases fit TRBD2. Germline V lookup: CDR1 MDHEN, CDR2 SYDVKM. The CDR3 runs to 12 residues. CDR3 in DNA: TGTGCCAGCAGTCCCCTGACTAGCGGATCACAATTC. Its translation is CASSPLTSGSQF.

The rearrangement joins TRBV7-9 to TRBJ1-1; 8 bases agree with TRBD1. This CDR3 has 17 amino acids. Germline CDR1 and CDR2: SEHNR and FQNEAQ (reference sequence). The V gene end was trimmed by 2 bases and the J gene end by 3 bases; junction bases not matched to a gene: 11. The CDR3 loop reads CASSLLRPTGGDTEAFF. CDR3 nucleotides: TGTGCCAGCAGCTTACTTAGACCAACAGGGGGGGACACTGAAGCTTTCTTT.

The rearrangement joins TRBV2 to TRBJ1-4, with a weak D call TRBD1 (5 bases). Germline CDR1 is SNHLY and CDR2 is FYNNEI. V lost 4 bases, J lost 2 bases, and 17 bases lay in between. The CDR3 is 17 amino acids. The DNA of the CDR3 is TGTGCCAGCAGTGGGGTTGGGCAGGAGGGGACTAATGAAAAACTGTTTTTT. It yields the protein CASSGVGQEGTNEKLFF.

This chain uses TRBV6-5 with TRBJ2-3; D possibly corresponds to TRBD2 (6 bases). CDR3 length equals 16 residues. Germline CDR1 and CDR2: MNHEY and SVGAGI. Trimming removed 0 bases from V and 4 bases from J, with 14 bases in between. For the CDR3, the DNA is TGTGCCAGCAGTTACTCGACTAGAGGGTTAGCAGATACGCAGTATTTT. Protein product: CASSYSTRGLADTQYF.

The chain couples TRBV6-5 to TRBJ2-7, with a tentative D call TRBD1 (6 bases). Trimming shortened V by 0 bases and J by 4 bases, and 13 bases separated the two germline ends. Germline-derived CDR1 and CDR2 are MNHEY and SVGAGI. The CDR3 length is 15 residues. The CDR3 loop is CASSYSGGRGYEQYF. Here the CDR3 DNA reads TGTGCCAGCAGTTACTCAGGCGGCAGGGGTTACGAGCAGTACTTC.

The V call is TRBV5-1, the J call TRBJ1-1, with 9 bases matching TRBD1. Trimming removed 0 bases from V and 6 bases from J; junction bases left unmatched: 3. Germline CDR1 and CDR2: SGHRS and YFSETQ. The CDR3 runs 14 residues. The CDR3 reads CASSLDRGRAEAFF. DNA of the CDR3: TGCGCCAGCAGCTTGGACAGGGGGCGGGCTGAAGCTTTCTTT.

The chain carries TRBV4-1 and TRBJ2-5; TRBD1 is a possible D gene (6 bases). The germline gives CDR1 MGHRA, CDR2 YSYEKL. The CDR3 covers 15 residues. Trimming removed 0 bases from V and 4 bases from J, with 12 bases in between. The CDR3 coding sequence is TGCGCCAGCAGCCAAGAAATACAGGGCCCAGAGACCCAGTACTTC. The encoded protein is CASSQEIQGPETQYF.

The chain has TRBV5-1 and TRBJ2-3, with D perhaps matching TRBD2 (7 bases). The CDR3 is made up of 15 amino acids. From germline, CDR1 is SGHRS and CDR2 YFSETQ. The germline V and J ends were trimmed by 0 bases and 2 bases, with 10 bases remaining between them. CDR3 sequence: CASSLVGGPTDTQYF. Here the CDR3 DNA reads TGCGCCAGCAGCTTGGTCGGGGGGCCCACAGATACGCAGTATTTT.

V is TRBV7-8 and J is TRBJ1-2, with D tentatively TRBD1 (6 bases). V shed 3 bases and J shed 3 bases, with 14 bases lying between them. This CDR3 spans 15 amino acids. Germline lookup yields CDR1 SGHVS and CDR2 FQNEAQ. The CDR3 sequence: CASSFGQTLDYGYTF. CDR3 nucleotide sequence: TGTGCCAGCAGCTTCGGACAGACCCTGGACTATGGCTACACCTTC.

The gene calls are TRBV7-9 and TRBJ1-4, with a possible D match to TRBD1 (5 bases). This CDR3 has 16 residues. The germline V gene encodes CDR1 SEHNR and CDR2 FQNEAQ (reference sequence). Trimming took off 1 base at V and 0 bases at J, with 9 bases between the two ends. The CDR3 nucleotides read TGTGCCAGCAGCTTAGGACAGACTGCAACTAATGAAAAACTGTTTTTT. Translation: CASSLGQTATNEKLFF.